The present TCR beta chain was sequenced within a study of shared clonotypes between healthy human individuals. General observations from the study: It was observed that approximately 5% of naive CD4 clonotypes were shared across several donors. Clonotype sharing among donors likely depends on sequencing depth.

The method was immunoSEQ multiplex PCR; TCRdb's version includes in-frame clones alone and lacks a portion of them. This table has over 2 million clones, just under 95% appearing once. Details on this clone: Its antigen is not identified.

The CDR3 runs to 15 residues. The V end lost 4 bases, the J end lost 0 bases, and 12 bases lay between the germline ends. Germline values: CDR1 SGHRS, CDR2 YFSETQ. The V call is TRBV5-1, the J call TRBJ2-3, with no clear D. The sample consisted of naive CD4+ T cells from PBMCs. The subset here: CD45RA+ positively selected. The sequence was obtained from a man aged 18 to 30 in good health. Some clones in this sample may be carry-over from other donors' samples. CDR3 DNA: TGCGCCAGCAGCCAACCCGGACGTAGCACAGATACGCAGTATTTT. Its protein product is CASSQPGRSTDTQYF.